This T cell receptor beta chain was captured by sequencing in a study of patients and donors after allogeneic stem cell transplantation. TCRdb reanalysed the RT-PCR reads using MiXCR and keeps one entry per CDR3 protein. The table records 900,000 to 1,000,000 distinct CDR3 sequences, 18% of them present only once. J lost 4 bases, V lost 3 bases, and 9 bases had no gene match. The CDR3 has 17 residues. CDR1 MNHEY and CDR2 SMNVEV come from the germline V gene (reference sequence). The sample comprised blood, either unsorted or a sorted T cell fraction (not recorded which). The clonotype comes from a human donor who was either an allogeneic HSCT recipient or a stem cell or donor lymphocyte infusion donor (not recorded which). It is not recorded whose cells these are; they may come from a transplant donor. The chain joins TRBV27 to TRBJ2-3; 11 bases fit TRBD2. The CDR3 DNA follows: TGTGCCAGCAGTTTCATCGTAGCGGGGGGGCCGTCAGATACGCAGTATTTT. Its protein product is CASSFIVAGGPSDTQYF.